This TCR beta chain was captured by sequencing in a study of blood T cells in healthy people across ages. Study-level results: Comparison with aged donors showed that long-lived donors had more naive CD4+ cells and higher diversity. Percentage of naive T cells showed a strong correlation with TCR beta diversity. Per million T cells, TCR beta diversity dropped roughly linearly as age increased.

V shed 4 bases and J shed 4 bases, with 18 bases lying between them. Looked up from germline, CDR1 is DFQATT and CDR2 is SNEGSKA (reference sequence). The CDR3 spans 15 residues. This clonotype was seen a handful of times. What it binds is not known. A J-beta primer mix and a sample-barcoded 5' primer were used in a second PCR of about 7 to 12 cycles. The authors tagged each cDNA molecule using a template-switch adaptor with 12 random nucleotides. TCRdb re-analysed the 5' RACE reads in MiXCR, keeping a single row per CDR3 protein. The sample yields about 1.6 million distinct CDR3 sequences, roughly 32% seen once.

Sequencing was performed on blood. J is TRBJ2-3 and V is TRBV20-1; no definite D call. The receptor's source is a woman in her 30s in good health. The CDR3 loop reads CSAIRRDTAPDTQYF. As DNA, the CDR3 is TGCAGTGCTATTCGGCGAGACACAGCCCCAGATACGCAGTATTTT.